These 13 T cell receptor beta chains were all obtained from the same sample, sequenced in a study of shared clonotypes between healthy human individuals. Assay: immunoSEQ multiplex PCR; the TCRdb copy retains only in-frame clones and omits some. The table has 560,000 or so clones, roughly 96% seen once. The naive CD8 fraction comprised CD45RO-negative cells positively selected for CCR7 and excluded terminally differentiated effector memory CD45RA+ cells. The source material was naive CD8+ T cells sorted from blood. These receptors were collected from a woman in her thirties in good health.

The CDR3 coding sequence is TGTGCCACCAGCCTAAATAGGGGGTCCTGGGAGACCCAGTACTTC. Translation gives CATSLNRGSWETQYF. The rearrangement uses TRBV15 and TRBJ2-5; possible D gene TRBD1, 6 bases. V was clipped by 5 bases and J by 5 bases, with 18 bases between them. The germline gives CDR1 LNHNV, CDR2 YYDKDF (reference sequence). The CDR3 runs 15 residues.

This chain joins TRBV6-5 and TRBJ1-2, with TRBD1 identical over 8 bases. Germline V gene lookup returns CDR1 MNHEY and CDR2 SVGAGI. V shed 5 bases, J shed 3 bases, and the junction held 2 bases outside the gene matches. The CDR3 has 13 amino acids. CDR3 region: CASSQTGDYGYTF. For the CDR3, the DNA is TGTGCCAGCAGTCAGACAGGGGACTATGGCTACACCTTC.

This clone has only one observation. The J gene is TRBJ2-1, the V gene TRBV28; D is uncertain. Germline-derived CDR1 and CDR2 are MDHEN and SYDVKM. V lost 7 bases to trimming and J lost 4 bases, with 14 bases between them. This CDR3 has 14 amino acids. The CDR3 loop is CASKWTALYNEQFF. CDR3 DNA sequence: TGTGCCAGCAAGTGGACGGCACTTTACAATGAGCAGTTCTTC.

The chain links TRBV29-1 to TRBJ2-7; the match to TRBD2 covers 13 bases. The CDR3 totals 13 residues. Looked up from germline, CDR1 is SQVTM and CDR2 is ANQGSEA. V dropped 6 bases and J dropped 4; count of bases not matched to a gene: 3. The CDR3 region is CSVGTSGKYEQYF. The DNA for the CDR3 is TGCAGCGTCGGGACTAGCGGGAAGTACGAGCAGTACTTC.

The CDR3 sequence is CASSLRHRGGYEQYF. CDR3 in DNA: TGTGCCAGCAGTTTAAGGCACAGGGGGGGGTACGAGCAGTACTTC. The genes are TRBV28 and TRBJ2-7; D is perhaps TRBD1 (8 bases). Deletions cut 2 bases from V and 4 bases from J, with 15 bases between. The length of the CDR3 is 15 residues. Germline CDR1 is MDHEN and CDR2 is SYDVKM.

This chain joins TRBV5-4 and TRBJ1-2; D is unresolved. Trimming took off 4 bases at V and 8 bases at J, with 9 bases between the two ends. Germline CDR1 and CDR2: SGHNT and YYREEE (reference sequence). This CDR3 contains 11 residues. The CDR3 DNA reads TGTGCCAGCAGCGACATGGGCGGCTACACCTTC. Translation gives CASSDMGGYTF.

V is TRBV4-1 and J is TRBJ2-7; D remains unclear. This CDR3 has 15 amino acids. V lost 4 bases, J lost 2 bases, and 15 bases lay in between. In germline, CDR1 is MGHRA, CDR2 YSYEKL. The CDR3 nucleotides are TGCGCCAGCAGCCCCCATTTGTCAGCCCCCTACGAGCAGTACTTC. Translation: CASSPHLSAPYEQYF.

In its sample, this clone was seen once. This rearrangement joins TRBV2 to TRBJ1-1; D not certain. This CDR3 comprises 15 residues. Germline V gives CDR1 SNHLY, CDR2 FYNNEI. V lost 8 bases to trimming and J lost 0 bases, with 16 bases between them. For the CDR3, the DNA is TGTGCCAGCCCCGGAAAGGGCGGTATGAACACTGAAGCTTTCTTT. It encodes CASPGKGGMNTEAFF.

On this clone: An end of the junction does not agree with germline; a read error may underlie this. The CDR3 region is CATSRGSYNEQFF. The CDR3 bases are TGTGCCACCAGTCGGGGTTCCTACAATGAGCAGTTCTTC. The V gene is TRBV27, the J gene TRBJ2-1; D perhaps matches TRBD2 (5 bases). This CDR3 is built from 13 residues. Germline values: CDR1 MNHEY, CDR2 SMNVEV (reference sequence).

The rearrangement links TRBV6-5 to TRBJ2-1; 9 positions match TRBD1. The CDR3 runs to 15 residues. V lost 6 bases and J lost 6; bases outside the gene matches: 9. Germline V CDR1 and CDR2: MNHEY, SVGAGI. CDR3 amino acids: CASRPGTGISNEQFF. The CDR3 bases are TGTGCCAGCAGGCCAGGGACAGGGATCTCCAATGAGCAGTTCTTC.

The chain couples TRBV7-9 to TRBJ1-2, with TRBD1 matching over 12 bases. Per the germline V gene, CDR1 is SEHNR and CDR2 is FQNEAQ (reference sequence). CDR3 length: 17 amino acids. The ends lost 0 bases at V and 7 bases at J; junction bases unmatched: 9. DNA for the CDR3: TGTGCCAGCAGCTTAGCGAAGGGGACAGGGGGCTGGCGTGGCTACACCTTC. Its translation is CASSLAKGTGGWRGYTF.

The chain uses TRBV5-6 and TRBJ1-3, with 10 nucleotides matching TRBD1. The germline gives CDR1 SGHDT, CDR2 YYEEEE. The CDR3 extends over 18 amino acids. Unmatched junction bases numbered 8, after V lost 2 bases and J lost 0 bases. CDR3 DNA: TGTGCCAGCAGCTTTAGACAGGGGGCAAGCCTCTCTGGAAACACCATATATTTT. Translation gives CASSFRQGASLSGNTIYF.

V usage is TRBV28 and J usage is TRBJ1-5; no firm D call. Trimming stripped 4 bases from V and 7 bases from J, with 2 bases between. Germline V lookup: CDR1 MDHEN, CDR2 SYDVKM. The CDR3 runs 10 residues. CDR3 DNA: TGTGCCAGCAGTTGGCAGCCCCAGCATTTT. This sequence encodes CASSWQPQHF. Full variable domain (remainder filled in from reference TRBV28 and TRBJ1-5): DVKVTQSSRYLVKRTGEKVFLECVQDMDHENMFWYRQDPGLGLRLIYFSYDVKMKEKGDIPEGYSVSREKKERFSLILESASTNQTSMYLCASSWQPQHFGDGTRLSIL.